This T cell receptor (beta chain) is from a study of Tregs in tolerant kidney transplant recipients. Method: immunoSEQ multiplex PCR; TCRdb's copy keeps in-frame clones and lacks some. The listing contains 30,000 to 35,000 clones. CDR1 and CDR2 (germline): SGHVS, FNYEAQ. V was pared by 5 bases and J by 5 bases, with 19 bases between. The CDR3 consists of 15 residues. To note about this clone: The CDR3 end lies 3 residues beyond the end of the read and is filled in from the germline J gene.

Material: CD8+ T cells from blood, obtained before the transplant. This sequence joins TRBV7-6 and TRBJ2-7; tentative D call: TRBD2 (6 bases). This sequence originates from a human donor who received a combined kidney and bone marrow transplant. This CDR3 reads CASSPPGLEGNEQYF. The covered CDR3 bases are TGTGCCAGCAGCCCCCCCGGCTTGGAGGGGAACGAG.